A selection of T cell receptor beta chains follows, all from one sample in a study of siplizumab effects on memory and regulatory T cells. Profiling relied on immunoSEQ multiplex PCR, and the TCRdb table lists in-frame clones only, not all of them. The sample includes approximately 100,000 clones, 85% to 95% of them seen just once. Material for sequencing was non-Treg CD4+ T cells sorted from blood. The receptors stem from a human donor in good health. The CDR3 runs from the conserved cysteine through the conserved F or W. D genes are given only for firm matches. Clone size, where shown, is once, few, many, or a class for clones that have expanded.

clone_size j_call d_call v_call cdr3_aa cdr3_nt
. TRBJ2-1 TRBD2 TRBV19 CATGLAGYNEQFF TGTGCCACCGGACTAGCGGGTTACAATGAGCAGTTCTTC
. TRBJ1-2 TRBD1 TRBV10-3 CAISGGQVLYGYTF TGTGCCATCAGTGGGGGACAGGTCCTCTATGGCTACACCTTC
. TRBJ1-1 TRBD1 TRBV10-3 CAATSRTGVNTEAFF TGTGCCGCCACCTCCCGGACAGGGGTGAACACTGAAGCTTTCTTT
. TRBJ2-3 TRBD2 TRBV27 CASRSARTSFDSTDTQYF TGTGCCAGCAGATCAGCTCGGACTAGTTTTGATAGCACAGATACGCAGTATTTT
. TRBJ2-3 . TRBV6-5 CASSPRPTWADTQYF TGTGCCAGCAGTCCCCGGCCAACCTGGGCAGATACGCAGTATTTT
. TRBJ2-7 TRBD1 TRBV7-8 CASSLDRFTYEQYF TGTGCCAGCAGCTTGGACAGGTTTACCTACGAGCAGTACTTC
once TRBJ2-7 TRBD1 TRBV7-2 CASSQNRGNFHEQYF TGTGCCAGCAGCCAAAACAGGGGGAACTTCCACGAGCAGTACTTC
. TRBJ2-3 TRBD2 TRBV6-6 CASKTETSGTNTQYF TGTGCCAGCAAAACCGAGACTAGCGGAACGAATACGCAGTATTTT
. TRBJ2-7 TRBD1 TRBV18 CASSPGQPYEQYF TGTGCCAGCTCACCGGGACAGCCCTACGAGCAGTACTTC
. TRBJ1-1 . TRBV5-1 CASSLRGGLMNTEAFF TGCGCCAGCAGCTTGCGTGGAGGGCTAATGAACACTGAAGCTTTCTTT
. TRBJ2-1 TRBD2 TRBV19 CASSRTSVALSEQFF TGTGCCAGTAGTAGAACTAGCGTGGCCCTGAGTGAGCAGTTCTTC
. TRBJ2-5 TRBD1 TRBV28 CASSSPGGSETQYF TGTGCCAGCAGTTCCCCAGGGGGCTCAGAGACCCAGTACTTC
. TRBJ2-5 . TRBV7-9 CASSLAGGETQYF TGTGCCAGCAGCTTAGCAGGGGGTGAGACCCAGTACTTC
once TRBJ2-1 TRBD2 TRBV6-5 CASSYGTSGTNEQFF TGTGCCAGCAGTTACGGAACTAGCGGGACCAATGAGCAGTTCTTC
. TRBJ1-1 TRBD1 TRBV27 CASRRDSLNTEAFF TGTGCCAGCAGACGGGACAGTCTCAACACTGAAGCTTTCTTT
. TRBJ2-5 TRBD1 TRBV6-1 CASSFGQGNQETQYF TGTGCCAGCAGTTTCGGACAGGGCAACCAAGAGACCCAGTACTTC
. TRBJ2-2 TRBD2 TRBV5-6 CASSEGLVFGELFF TGTGCCAGCAGCGAGGGACTAGTGTTCGGGGAGCTGTTTTTT
. TRBJ1-3 . TRBV19 CASSIRTAGNTIYF TGTGCCAGTAGTATCCGGACAGCTGGAAACACCATATATTTT
. TRBJ2-2 TRBD2 TRBV14 CASSQVTSDLYTGELFF TGTGCCAGCAGCCAAGTAACTAGCGACCTTTACACCGGGGAGCTGTTTTTT
. TRBJ2-5 TRBD2 TRBV12-5 CASGLETSGRAETQYF TGTGCTAGTGGTTTGGAGACTAGCGGGAGGGCTGAGACCCAGTACTTC
. TRBJ1-2 . TRBV6-6 CASSTNYGYTF TGTGCCAGCAGTACTAACTATGGCTACACCTTC
. TRBJ2-3 . TRBV9 CASSVGSQGTDTQYF TGTGCCAGCAGCGTAGGGTCCCAGGGAACAGATACGCAGTATTTT
. TRBJ1-1 . TRBV6-5 CASSFRTEGTEAFF TGTGCCAGCAGTTTCCGGACAGAAGGGACTGAAGCTTTCTTT
. TRBJ1-2 . TRBV19 CASSAGIRGYTF TGTGCCAGTAGCGCAGGGATACGCGGCTACACCTTC
. TRBJ2-5 TRBD1 TRBV19 CATSLNRGRETQYF TGTGCCACTAGCCTCAATAGGGGGCGAGAGACCCAGTACTTC
. TRBJ1-1 TRBD1 TRBV7-2 CASSQDRGRKAFF TGTGCCAGCAGCCAGGACAGGGGGCGGAAAGCTTTCTTT
. TRBJ2-6 . TRBV6-5 CASTLNSGANVLTF TGTGCCAGCACCCTAAACTCTGGGGCCAACGTCCTGACTTTC
. TRBJ2-2 TRBD2 TRBV7-8 CASSGTSGENTGELFF TGTGCCAGCAGCGGCACTAGCGGGGAGAACACCGGGGAGCTGTTTTTT
. TRBJ2-2 TRBD2 TRBV7-3 CASSVLAAQNTGELFF TGTGCCAGCAGCGTACTAGCGGCCCAGAACACCGGGGAGCTGTTTTTT
. TRBJ2-7 . TRBV11-3 CASSLGAYYEQYF TGTGCCAGCAGCTTAGGCGCCTACTACGAGCAGTACTTC
few TRBJ2-7 . TRBV5-1 CASSLPGHHEQYF TGCGCCAGCAGCCTACCGGGACACCACGAGCAGTACTTC
. TRBJ2-7 . TRBV4-1 CASSHLIRTDRYEQYF TGCGCCAGCAGCCATCTGATCCGGACCGACAGATACGAGCAGTACTTC
once TRBJ1-2 . TRBV6-6 CASREGLNYGYTF TGTGCCAGCAGAGAGGGTCTCAACTATGGCTACACCTTC
. TRBJ2-7 . TRBV6-5 CASSYSGDGSYEQYF TGTGCCAGCAGTTACTCGGGGGACGGGTCCTACGAGCAGTACTTC
. TRBJ1-1 TRBD1 TRBV11-1 CASSLTGESTEAFF TGTGCCAGCAGCTTAACAGGGGAGAGCACTGAAGCTTTCTTT
. TRBJ1-5 . TRBV27 CASSGGGRLEWPQHF TGTGCCAGCAGTGGAGGTGGACGGTTGGAATGGCCCCAGCATTTT
. TRBJ1-4 . TRBV19 CASSIRAGGEKLFF TGTGCCAGTAGTATAAGGGCCGGCGGTGAAAAACTGTTTTTT
. TRBJ2-3 . TRBV5-1 CASSKRTGMTDTQYF TGCGCCAGCAGCAAGCGAACAGGGATGACAGATACGCAGTATTTT
. TRBJ1-2 TRBD1 TRBV2 CASGTGGYGYTF TGTGCCAGCGGAACAGGGGGCTATGGCTACACCTTC
. TRBJ1-2 TRBD1 TRBV28 CASWDRASYGYTF TGTGCCAGTTGGGACAGAGCCTCTTATGGCTACACCTTC
. TRBJ2-3 TRBD2 TRBV19 CASRPRLAGGGTDTQYF TGTGCCAGTAGACCCAGACTAGCGGGAGGAGGGACAGATACGCAGTATTTT
. TRBJ1-2 . TRBV11-3 CASSSSNYGYTF TGTGCCAGCAGCTCAAGTAACTATGGCTACACCTTC
. TRBJ1-2 TRBD1 TRBV7-2 CATGRGHPNYGYTF TGTGCCACGGGCAGGGGGCATCCTAACTATGGCTACACCTTC
. TRBJ1-2 TRBD1 TRBV10-3 CAISEPRTGYDGYTF TGTGCCATCAGTGAGCCCCGGACAGGGTACGATGGCTACACCTTC
. TRBJ1-4 . TRBV6-1 CASSDTDNEKLFF TGTGCCAGCAGTGACACTGACAATGAAAAACTGTTTTTT
. TRBJ1-5 TRBD1 TRBV6-4 CASSKHGGTGGNQPQHF TGTGCCAGCAGTAAACACGGGGGGACAGGGGGCAATCAGCCCCAGCATTTT
. TRBJ1-5 . TRBV10-3 CAISEWGGLSNQPQHF TGTGCCATCAGTGAGTGGGGGGGGCTTAGCAATCAGCCCCAGCATTTT
. TRBJ2-5 . TRBV7-7 CASSLAPGTQYF TGTGCTAGCAGCTTAGCGCCCGGGACCCAGTACTTC
. TRBJ1-5 . TRBV27 CASSLHRDDQPQHF TGTGCCAGCAGTTTACATAGGGACGATCAGCCCCAGCATTTT
. TRBJ2-5 TRBD2 TRBV30 CAWSVGGSLETQYF TGTGCCTGGAGTGTTGGCGGGAGCCTAGAGACCCAGTACTTC
. TRBJ1-1 TRBD1 TRBV7-9 CASSFQGVNTEAFF TGTGCCAGCAGCTTTCAGGGGGTGAACACTGAAGCTTTCTTT
. TRBJ2-3 TRBD2 TRBV4-1 CASSQLLAGGMNADTQYF TGCGCCAGCAGCCAATTACTAGCGGGAGGTATGAACGCAGATACGCAGTATTTT